Here is one T cell receptor (beta chain) with its context. This CDR3 is built from 18 residues. These data belong to a study of blood T cell repertoires in COVID-19. Study summary: Sites across the United States, Italy and Spain contributed samples from acute and convalescent COVID-19. In each case, the material was cDNA or gDNA derived from T cells, B-cell-depleted T cells, or PBMCs.

In the original processing: Reference gene primer amplification yielded estimated nucleated cell counts. Assay used: immunoSEQ multiplex PCR; TCRdb lists only in-frame clones, some missing. V, J and clone size were drawn from that table, and D and trimming were deduced from the DNA. This table has 200,000 or so clones, approximately 80% appearing once. The gene calls are TRBV12-2 and TRBJ1-5; the table's D gene call, TRBD1, was not cross checked with the DNA. TRBV12-2 is assigned pseudogene status. The clonotype comes from a human donor with acute or convalescent COVID-19. The donor label of this sample is uncertain. Sequencing input: peripheral blood. As DNA, the CDR3 is TGTGCAAGTCGCTTAGTGAATGTAAGGGACAGGGGGGATCAGCCCCAGCATTTT. It is translated as CASRLVNVRDRGDQPQHF.